These 7 T cell receptor beta chains share one sample of origin, sequenced in a study of T cell clonotyping in hematopoietic cell transplantation. Only in-frame clones appear in the TCRdb table, and some are missing; sequencing was by immunoSEQ multiplex PCR. Of 45,000 to 60,000 clones listed, 65% to 90% are singletons. Time point denoted: recipient sample about 28 days before transplant, after cytoreduction. Source: peripheral blood mononuclear cells, taken before stem cell transplant. These receptors all come from a man in his fifties or sixties with biphenotypic leukemia. Some clones in this sample may be carry-over from other donors' samples.

This clone was detected only a few times. This sequence joins TRBV7-8 and TRBJ1-3; no clear D gene. The CDR3 is 15 amino acids. With 2 bases removed from V and 1 base from J, the gap between germline ends came to 9 bases. The germline CDR1 and CDR2 sequences are SGHVS and FQNEAQ. The chain's CDR3 is CASSLNAGSGNTIYF. The CDR3 coding sequence is TGTGCCAGCAGCTTAAATGCAGGTTCTGGAAACACCATATATTTT.

V is TRBV28 and J is TRBJ2-7; TRBD2 might be the D (5 bases). The CDR3 spans 14 residues. Trimming removed 7 bases at V and 2 bases at J, with 15 bases between. Per the germline V gene, CDR1 is MDHEN and CDR2 is SYDVKM. CDR3 nucleotides: TGTGCCAGCACTTTGGACTCGCTTACCTACGAGCAGTACTTC. This translates into CASTLDSLTYEQYF.

The V call is TRBV2, the J call TRBJ1-5; tentatively, D is TRBD1 (6 bases). The CDR3 spans 14 residues. V was cut by 5 bases and J by 6 bases, with 14 bases left in between. From germline, CDR1 is SNHLY and CDR2 FYNNEI. The CDR3 spells CASSRQGRSQPQHF. CDR3 coding DNA: TGTGCCAGCAGTCGTCAGGGGAGGAGTCAGCCCCAGCATTTT.

The V call is TRBV6-1, the J call TRBJ2-7; D tentatively fits TRBD1 or TRBD2 (5 bases each). Germline CDR1 is MNHNS and CDR2 is SASEGT. The CDR3 contains 15 residues. V was trimmed by 5 bases and J by 0 bases, leaving 14 bases between them. CDR3 sequence (DNA): TGTGCCAGCAGTTCAAATTGGGACGTCTCCTACGAGCAGTACTTC. Translation gives CASSSNWDVSYEQYF.

The chain employs TRBV6-1 and TRBJ1-2, with a possible D match to TRBD1 (6 bases). Per germline, CDR1 MNHNS and CDR2 SASEGT. Trimming pared 1 base from V and 4 bases from J, leaving 10 bases between. The CDR3 runs to 14 residues. In DNA, the CDR3 is TGTGCCAGCAGTGAAGGGGACACGACCTATGGCTACACCTTC. Protein sequence: CASSEGDTTYGYTF.

Regarding this clone: One end of the junction is discordant with germline, which a read error may explain. The V and J genes are TRBV7-7 and TRBJ2-7; TRBD2 aligns across 10 bases. The length of the CDR3 is 15 residues. CDR1 is SSHAT and CDR2 is FNYEAQ in the germline V gene (reference sequence). As DNA, the CDR3 is TGTGCTAGCAGCCCCTGGACTAGCGGCACCTACGAGCAGTACTTC. Its translation: CASSPWTSGTYEQYF.

The count of this clone is one. This sequence joins TRBV5-4 and TRBJ2-1; possibly TRBD2 for D (6 bases). The V gene's germline CDR1 is SGHNT and CDR2 YYREEE (reference sequence). Trimming took off 1 base at V and 2 bases at J, with 13 bases between the two ends. This CDR3 contains 16 residues. CDR3 DNA: TGTGCCAGCAGCTTGATTTCGGGAGAACCCTACAATGAGCAGTTCTTC. The encoded protein is CASSLISGEPYNEQFF. Full variable domain (rest looked up from reference TRBV5-4 and TRBJ2-1): ETGVTQSPTHLIKTRGQQVTLRCSSQSGHNTVSWYQQALGQGPQFIFQYYREEENGRGNFPPRFSGLQFPNYSSELNVNALELDDSALYLCASSLISGEPYNEQFFGPGTRLTVL.